A single sample gave rise to the 8 T cell receptor beta chains below, sequenced in a study of blood T cell repertoires in COVID-19. Produced via immunoSEQ multiplex PCR; TCRdb's table is partial and in-frame only. The sample includes hundreds of thousands of clones, 83% of them seen just once. The sample consisted of PBMCs or T cells enriched from blood (not recorded which). These receptors were taken from a woman between 50 and 59 years old who had been exposed to COVID-19.

About this clone itself: The same CDR3 is also encoded by other DNA sequences in this sample. This sequence joins TRBV12-3 or TRBV12-4 and TRBJ2-3, with D uncertain. The CDR3 length is 11 residues. V was cut by 6 bases and J by 6 bases, with 7 bases left in between. The CDR3 here is CASSLTDTQYF. The CDR3, as DNA: TGTGCCAGCAGCCTGACTGATACGCAGTATTTT.

The chain employs TRBV21-1 and TRBJ1-1; the DNA was not used to check the table's D call, TRBD1. TRBV21-1 is recorded as a pseudogene. This CDR3 spans 17 amino acids. CDR3 in DNA: TGTGCCAGCAGCAAAGAAGAGGCAGGGAAAGGGAACACTGAAGCTTTCTTT. Its translation is CASSKEEAGKGNTEAFF.

This chain uses TRBV2 with TRBJ1-1; D possibly corresponds to TRBD1 (5 bases). Per the germline V gene, CDR1 is SNHLY and CDR2 is FYNNEI. The CDR3 spans 14 residues. The ends were cut back, 11 bases at V and 4 bases at J, with 20 bases in the middle. The CDR3: CASLRGLLGTEAFF. CDR3 nucleotides: TGTGCCTCCCTAAGGGGTCTATTGGGCACTGAAGCTTTCTTT.

The rearrangement joins TRBV6-1 to TRBJ1-1; D might be TRBD1 (5 bases). The CDR3 has 16 amino acids. V was clipped by 4 bases and J by 0 bases, with 15 bases between them. Germline V gene sequence: CDR1 MNHNS, CDR2 SASEGT. As DNA, the CDR3 is TGTGCCAGCAGTGGGGGCCTCAGGGCCCTGAACACTGAAGCTTTCTTT. This sequence encodes CASSGGLRALNTEAFF.

The chain joins TRBV5-1 to TRBJ1-2; D gene uncertain. The CDR3 runs 15 residues. Between the trimmed V and J ends, which lost 0 bases and 6 bases, there was a span of 15 bases. Germline V lookup: CDR1 SGHRS, CDR2 YFSETQ. This CDR3 is CASSLAVPPGNGYTF. The CDR3 coding sequence is TGCGCCAGCAGCTTGGCCGTCCCCCCGGGGAATGGCTACACCTTC.

V is TRBV29-1 and J is TRBJ2-3, with D possibly TRBD1 on 5 matching bases. This CDR3 is built from 15 residues. CDR1 is SQVTM, CDR2 ANQGSEA, per germline. The V end was cut by 1 base, the J end by 3 bases, with 14 bases between. For the CDR3, the DNA is TGCAGCGTTGAAGGGCCCCAGGGTCGGACAGATACGCAGTATTTT. Amino acids: CSVEGPQGRTDTQYF.

V and J are TRBV6-6 and TRBJ1-5, with unresolved D. CDR1 and CDR2 (germline): MNHNY, SVGAGI (reference sequence). V lost 2 bases and J 4 bases, leaving 9 bases between the germline ends. The CDR3 sequence is 14 residues long. The CDR3 DNA reads as TGTGCCAGCAGTTACACCGGTGGTAATCAGCCCCAGCATTTT. It specifies CASSYTGGNQPQHF.

This clone was seen only once. The chain uses TRBV11-2 and TRBJ2-5, with unresolved D. The CDR3 loop spans 13 amino acids. Germline V gene sequence: CDR1 SGHAT, CDR2 FQNNGV. V lost 5 bases, J lost 7 bases, and 14 bases lay in between. Here the CDR3 reads CASSATPVGTQYF. Written as DNA, the CDR3 is TGTGCCAGCAGCGCCACCCCGGTCGGGACCCAGTACTTC.